The entry that follows covers one T cell receptor beta chain sequence. Its target is unknown. These data come from a study of post-analysis software for immune sequencing data. Study-wide points: Several TRBV segments occurring more often in patients than controls included TRBV5-6, TRBV5-1 and TRBV20-1. Samples from a shared batch, those prepared together, strongly co-clustered by F measure. People with multiple sclerosis had a significantly lower normalized Chao1 diversity than controls did.

The CDR3 is 14 residues long. V lost 6 bases and J lost 8, with 19 bases in between. The authors incorporated unique molecular identifiers into the TCR beta cDNA libraries. Some 500,000 cDNA molecules were obtained from roughly 1.1 to 9.2 million T cells. Using its own MiXCR run on the PCR reads, TCRdb lists one record per CDR3 protein. This table has 430,000 or so distinct CDR3 sequences, approximately 39% appearing once. The chain employs TRBV12-3 or TRBV12-4 and TRBJ1-2; D is possibly TRBD1 (5 bases). The source of this sequence is a girl aged 2-15 years with multiple sclerosis. Material: blood. Here the CDR3 reads CASSLGTSIRGYTF. The CDR3 nucleotides read TGTGCCAGCAGCCTGGGGACTTCAATAAGGGGCTACACCTTC.